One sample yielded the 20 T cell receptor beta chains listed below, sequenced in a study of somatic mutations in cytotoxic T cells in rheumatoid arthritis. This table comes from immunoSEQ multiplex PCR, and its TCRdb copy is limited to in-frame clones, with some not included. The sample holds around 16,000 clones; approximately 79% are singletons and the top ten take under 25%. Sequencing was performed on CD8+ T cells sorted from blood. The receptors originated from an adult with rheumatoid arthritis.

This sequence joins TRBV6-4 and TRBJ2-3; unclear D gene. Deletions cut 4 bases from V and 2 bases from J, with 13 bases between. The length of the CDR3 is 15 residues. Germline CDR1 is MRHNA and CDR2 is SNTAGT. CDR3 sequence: CASSGELGATDTQYF. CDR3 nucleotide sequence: TGTGCCAGCAGTGGGGAATTAGGTGCCACAGATACGCAGTATTTT.

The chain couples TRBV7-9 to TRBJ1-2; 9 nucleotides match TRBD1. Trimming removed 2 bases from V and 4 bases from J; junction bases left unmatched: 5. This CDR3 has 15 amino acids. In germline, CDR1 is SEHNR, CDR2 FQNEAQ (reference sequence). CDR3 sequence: CASSLWDREAYGYTF. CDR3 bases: TGTGCCAGCAGCTTATGGGACAGGGAGGCCTATGGCTACACCTTC.

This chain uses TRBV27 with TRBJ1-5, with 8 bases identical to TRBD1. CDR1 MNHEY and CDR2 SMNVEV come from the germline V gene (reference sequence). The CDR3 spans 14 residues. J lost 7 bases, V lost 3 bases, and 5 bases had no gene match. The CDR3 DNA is TGTGCCAGCAGTTTTGGACAGGGTAGCCAGCCCCAGCATTTT. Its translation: CASSFGQGSQPQHF.

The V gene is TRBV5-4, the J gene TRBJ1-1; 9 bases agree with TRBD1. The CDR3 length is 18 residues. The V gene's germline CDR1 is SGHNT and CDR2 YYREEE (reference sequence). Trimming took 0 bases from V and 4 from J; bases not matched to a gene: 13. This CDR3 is CASSLGGPRQGVGTEAFF. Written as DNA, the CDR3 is TGTGCCAGCAGCTTGGGGGGCCCGAGACAGGGGGTTGGCACTGAAGCTTTCTTT.

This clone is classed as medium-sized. The CDR3 DNA reads TGTGCCAGCCACACGGGAGGATCCTACGAGCAGTACTTC. Its translation is CASHTGGSYEQYF. This chain joins TRBV6-5 and TRBJ2-7, with 7 bases matching TRBD2. The CDR3 spans 13 residues. Germline V gene lookup returns CDR1 MNHEY and CDR2 SVGAGI. V lost 8 bases to trimming and J lost 1 base; unmatched junction nucleotides: 5.

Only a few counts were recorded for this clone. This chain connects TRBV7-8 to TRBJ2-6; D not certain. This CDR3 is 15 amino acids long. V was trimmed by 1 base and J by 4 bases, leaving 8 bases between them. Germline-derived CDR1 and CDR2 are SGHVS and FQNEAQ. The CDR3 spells CASSLEFAGANVLTF. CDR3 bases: TGTGCCAGCAGCTTAGAGTTCGCCGGGGCCAACGTCCTGACTTTC.

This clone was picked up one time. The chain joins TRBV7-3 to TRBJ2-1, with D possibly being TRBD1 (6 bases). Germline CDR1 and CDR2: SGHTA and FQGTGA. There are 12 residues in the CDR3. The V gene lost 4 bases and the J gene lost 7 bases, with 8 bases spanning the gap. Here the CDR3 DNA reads TGTGCCAGCAGCTACACAGGGAATGAGCAGTTCTTC. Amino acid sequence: CASSYTGNEQFF.

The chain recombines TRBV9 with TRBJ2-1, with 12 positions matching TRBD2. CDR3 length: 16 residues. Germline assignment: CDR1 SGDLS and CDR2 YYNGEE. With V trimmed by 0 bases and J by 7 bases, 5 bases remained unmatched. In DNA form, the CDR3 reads TGTGCCAGCAGCGTAGCGACTAGCGGGAGTAGAAATGAGCAGTTCTTC. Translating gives CASSVATSGSRNEQFF.

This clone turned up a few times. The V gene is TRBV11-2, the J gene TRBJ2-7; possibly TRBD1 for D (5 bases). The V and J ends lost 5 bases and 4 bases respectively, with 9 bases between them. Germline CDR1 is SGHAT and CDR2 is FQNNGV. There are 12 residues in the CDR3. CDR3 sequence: CASSPGWYEQYF. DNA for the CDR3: TGTGCCAGCAGCCCAGGGTGGTACGAGCAGTACTTC. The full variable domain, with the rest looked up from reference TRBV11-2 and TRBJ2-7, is EAGVAQSPRYKIIEKRQSVAFWCNPISGHATLYWYQQILGQGPKLLIQFQNNGVVDDSQLPKDRFSAERLKGVDSTLKIQPAKLEDSAVYLCASSPGWYEQYFGPGTRLTVT.

This CDR3 reads CASSFYTRSTDTQYF. Here the CDR3 DNA reads TGTGCCAGCAGCTTCTATACCCGTAGCACAGATACGCAGTATTTT. This chain connects TRBV5-6 to TRBJ2-3; D call uncertain. Deletions cut 2 bases from V and 0 bases from J, with 10 bases between. Germline loops: CDR1 SGHDT, CDR2 YYEEEE. The CDR3 is made up of 15 amino acids.

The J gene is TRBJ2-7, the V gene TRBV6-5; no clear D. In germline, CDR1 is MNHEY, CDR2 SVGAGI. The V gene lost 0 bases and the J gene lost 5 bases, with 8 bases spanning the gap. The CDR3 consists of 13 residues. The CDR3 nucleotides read TGTGCCAGCAGTTACTCGATGGTCCACGAGCAGTACTTC. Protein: CASSYSMVHEQYF.

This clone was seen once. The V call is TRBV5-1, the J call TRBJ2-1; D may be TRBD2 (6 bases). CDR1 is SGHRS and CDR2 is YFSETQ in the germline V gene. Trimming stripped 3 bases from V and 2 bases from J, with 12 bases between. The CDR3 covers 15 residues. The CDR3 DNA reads TGCGCCAGCAGCTCGGGACTCCCGACCTACAATGAGCAGTTCTTC. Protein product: CASSSGLPTYNEQFF. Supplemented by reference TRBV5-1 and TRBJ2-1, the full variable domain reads KAGVTQTPRYLIKTRGQQVTLSCSPISGHRSVSWYQQTPGQGLQFLFEYFSETQRNKGNFPGRFSGRQFSNSRSEMNVSTLELGDSALYLCASSSGLPTYNEQFFGPGTRLTVL.

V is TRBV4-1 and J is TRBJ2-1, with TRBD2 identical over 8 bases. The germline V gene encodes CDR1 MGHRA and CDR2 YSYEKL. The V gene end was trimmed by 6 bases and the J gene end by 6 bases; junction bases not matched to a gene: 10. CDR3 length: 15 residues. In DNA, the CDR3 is TGCGCCAGCAGTCGAACGGCTAGCGGGCCCAATGAGCAGTTCTTC. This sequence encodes CASSRTASGPNEQFF.

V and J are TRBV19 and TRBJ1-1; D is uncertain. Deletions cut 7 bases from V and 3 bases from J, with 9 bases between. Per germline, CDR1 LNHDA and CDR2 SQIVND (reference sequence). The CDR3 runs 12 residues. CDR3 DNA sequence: TGTGCCAGTAAGGAGGGTTACACTGAAGCTTTCTTT. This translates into CASKEGYTEAFF.

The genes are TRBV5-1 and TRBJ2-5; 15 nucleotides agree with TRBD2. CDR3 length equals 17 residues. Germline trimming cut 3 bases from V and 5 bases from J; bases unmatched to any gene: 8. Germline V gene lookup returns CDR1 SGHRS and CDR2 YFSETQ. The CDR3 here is CASSWGLAGGSEETQYF. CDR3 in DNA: TGCGCCAGCAGCTGGGGACTAGCGGGAGGCTCAGAGGAGACCCAGTACTTC.

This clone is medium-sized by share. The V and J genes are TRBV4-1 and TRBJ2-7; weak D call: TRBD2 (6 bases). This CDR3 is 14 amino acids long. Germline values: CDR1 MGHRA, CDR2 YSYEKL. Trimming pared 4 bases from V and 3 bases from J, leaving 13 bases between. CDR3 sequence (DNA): TGCGCCAGCAGCCCTCGACTAGGACACTACGAGCAGTACTTC. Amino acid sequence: CASSPRLGHYEQYF.

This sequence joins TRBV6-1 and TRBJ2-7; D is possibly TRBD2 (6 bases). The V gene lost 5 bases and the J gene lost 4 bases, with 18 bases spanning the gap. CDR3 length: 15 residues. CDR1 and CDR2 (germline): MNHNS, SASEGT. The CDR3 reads CASSPFAGSSYEQYF. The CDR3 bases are TGTGCCAGCAGTCCCTTTGCGGGGAGCTCTTACGAGCAGTACTTC.

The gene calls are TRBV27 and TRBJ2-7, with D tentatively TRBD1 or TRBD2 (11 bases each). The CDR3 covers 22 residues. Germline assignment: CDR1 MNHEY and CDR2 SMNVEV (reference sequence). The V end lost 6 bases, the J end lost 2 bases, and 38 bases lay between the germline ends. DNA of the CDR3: TGTGCCAGCAGCACCCGGGACAGGGGGGTAGGTAGCGGGAGGGCCGAACCCTACGAGCAGTACTTC. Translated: CASSTRDRGVGSGRAEPYEQYF.

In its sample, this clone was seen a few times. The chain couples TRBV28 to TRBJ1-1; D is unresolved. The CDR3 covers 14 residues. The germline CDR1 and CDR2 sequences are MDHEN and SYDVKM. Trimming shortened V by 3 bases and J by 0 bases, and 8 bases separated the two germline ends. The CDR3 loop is CASSFPGLNTEAFF. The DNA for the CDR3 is TGTGCCAGCAGTTTCCCCGGCCTGAACACTGAAGCTTTCTTT.

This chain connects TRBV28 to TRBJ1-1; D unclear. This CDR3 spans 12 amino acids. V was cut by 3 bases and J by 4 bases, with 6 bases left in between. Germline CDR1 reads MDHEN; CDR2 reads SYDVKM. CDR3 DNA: TGTGCCAGCAGTTTGTGGCGCACTGAAGCTTTCTTT. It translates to CASSLWRTEAFF.